This entry concerns a single TCR beta chain. Authors' methods: Amplifying reference gene primers gave estimates of nucleated cell counts. The data were produced by immunoSEQ multiplex PCR, yet TCRdb's version contains in-frame clones alone and is incomplete. The V and J calls and clone size were taken over from that table, and D and trimming were inferred from the DNA. The sample carries about 100,000 clones, just under 80% recorded once. Germline V gene sequence: CDR1 SGDLS, CDR2 YYNGEE. The CDR3 sequence is 15 residues long. V lost 0 bases and J lost 3; bases outside the gene matches: 2. The source of the sample is a study of blood T cell repertoires in COVID-19. Study at large: Both acute and convalescent COVID-19 samples were obtained from the United States, Italy and Spain. The cDNA or gDNA used as material had been derived from T cells, B-cell-depleted T cells, or PBMCs.

The sequence was collected from an older man with active or convalescent COVID-19. Sequencing was performed on peripheral blood. The chain couples TRBV9 to TRBJ1-5; 8 bases are a match to TRBD1. The CDR3 loop is CASSVAGGYNQPQHF. The DNA of the CDR3 is TGTGCCAGCAGCGTAGCAGGGGGCTACAATCAGCCCCAGCATTTT.